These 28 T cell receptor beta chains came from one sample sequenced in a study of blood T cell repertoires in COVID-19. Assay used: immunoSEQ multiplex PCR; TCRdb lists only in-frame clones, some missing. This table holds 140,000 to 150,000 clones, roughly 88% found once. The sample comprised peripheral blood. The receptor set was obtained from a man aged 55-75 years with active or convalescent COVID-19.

The CDR3 here is CASSMGGRNYGYTF. The CDR3 coding sequence is TGTGCCAGTAGTATGGGGGGGAGAAACTATGGCTACACCTTC. The V and J genes are TRBV19 and TRBJ1-2; perhaps TRBD1 as D (5 bases). This CDR3 contains 14 residues. Trimming stripped 3 bases from V and 2 bases from J, with 10 bases between. Germline CDR1 reads LNHDA; CDR2 reads SQIVND (reference sequence).

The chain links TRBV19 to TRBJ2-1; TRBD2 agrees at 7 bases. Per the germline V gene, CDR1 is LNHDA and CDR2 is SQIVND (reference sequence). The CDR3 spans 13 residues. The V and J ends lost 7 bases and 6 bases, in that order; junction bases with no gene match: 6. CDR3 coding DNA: TGTGCCAGTACCATTGGGAGGGTCAATGAGCAGTTCTTC. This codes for CASTIGRVNEQFF.

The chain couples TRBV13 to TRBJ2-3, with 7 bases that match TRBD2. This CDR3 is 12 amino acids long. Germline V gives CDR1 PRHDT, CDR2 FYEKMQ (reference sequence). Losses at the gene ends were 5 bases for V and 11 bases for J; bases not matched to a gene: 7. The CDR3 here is CASSASGLGQYF. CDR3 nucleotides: TGTGCCAGCAGCGCCAGTGGACTAGGGCAGTATTTT.

CDR3 sequence (DNA): TGTGCCAGCAGCTCAGGGACAGGGAAGGGTCAGCCCCAGCATTTT. This translates into CASSSGTGKGQPQHF. The chain recombines TRBV7-8 with TRBJ1-5, with 9 bases that match TRBD1. Per the germline V gene, CDR1 is SGHVS and CDR2 is FQNEAQ. This CDR3 spans 15 amino acids. V shed 4 bases, J shed 6 bases, and the junction held 7 bases outside the gene matches.

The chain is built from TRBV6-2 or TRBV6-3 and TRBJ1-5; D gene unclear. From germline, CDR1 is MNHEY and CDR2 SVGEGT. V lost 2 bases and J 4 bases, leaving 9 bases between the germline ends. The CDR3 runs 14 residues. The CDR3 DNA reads TGTGCCAGCAGTTACCCAGGCGCTAATCAGCCCCAGCATTTT. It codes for CASSYPGANQPQHF.

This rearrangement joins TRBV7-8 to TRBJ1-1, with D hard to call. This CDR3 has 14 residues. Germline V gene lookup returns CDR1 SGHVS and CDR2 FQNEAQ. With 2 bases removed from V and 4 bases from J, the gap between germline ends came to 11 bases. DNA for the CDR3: TGTGCCAGCAGCTTACGGGATTTTGGCACTGAAGCTTTCTTT. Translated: CASSLRDFGTEAFF.

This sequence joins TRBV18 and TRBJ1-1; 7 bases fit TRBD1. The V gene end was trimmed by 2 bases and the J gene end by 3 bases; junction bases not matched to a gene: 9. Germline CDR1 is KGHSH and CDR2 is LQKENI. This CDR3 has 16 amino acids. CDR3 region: CASSPAGTALDTEAFF. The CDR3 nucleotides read TGTGCCAGCTCACCAGCAGGGACAGCCCTTGACACTGAAGCTTTCTTT.

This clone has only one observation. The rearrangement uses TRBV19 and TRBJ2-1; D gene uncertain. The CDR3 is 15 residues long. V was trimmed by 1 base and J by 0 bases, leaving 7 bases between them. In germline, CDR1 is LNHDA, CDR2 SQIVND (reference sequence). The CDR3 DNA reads TGTGCCAGTAGTATAGGTCAGTTCTCCTACAATGAGCAGTTCTTC. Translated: CASSIGQFSYNEQFF.

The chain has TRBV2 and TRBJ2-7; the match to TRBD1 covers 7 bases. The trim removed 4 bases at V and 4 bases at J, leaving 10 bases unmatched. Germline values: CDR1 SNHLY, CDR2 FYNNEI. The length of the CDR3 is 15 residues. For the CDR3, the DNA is TGTGCCAGCAGTGTAGGCACAGGGGAGCTTTACGAGCAGTACGTC. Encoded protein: CASSVGTGELYEQYV.

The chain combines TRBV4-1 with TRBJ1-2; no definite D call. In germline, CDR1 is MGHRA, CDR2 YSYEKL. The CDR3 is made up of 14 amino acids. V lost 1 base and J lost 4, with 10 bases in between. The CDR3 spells CASSQVAGSYGYTF. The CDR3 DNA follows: TGCGCCAGCAGCCAAGTGGCGGGCAGCTATGGCTACACCTTC.

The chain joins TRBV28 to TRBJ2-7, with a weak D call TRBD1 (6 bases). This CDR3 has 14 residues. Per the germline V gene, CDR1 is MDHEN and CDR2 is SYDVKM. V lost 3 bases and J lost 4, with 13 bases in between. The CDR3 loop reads CASSFGQTGYEQYV. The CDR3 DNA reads TGTGCCAGCAGTTTCGGACAGACTGGATACGAGCAGTACGTC.

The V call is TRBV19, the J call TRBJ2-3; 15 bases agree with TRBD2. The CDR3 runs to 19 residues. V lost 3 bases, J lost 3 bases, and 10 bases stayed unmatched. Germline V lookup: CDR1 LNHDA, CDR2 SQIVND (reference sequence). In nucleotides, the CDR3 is TGTGCCAGTAGTATGAAGTCTTGGACTAGCGGGGGGGCTACAGATACGCAGTATTTT. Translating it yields CASSMKSWTSGGATDTQYF.

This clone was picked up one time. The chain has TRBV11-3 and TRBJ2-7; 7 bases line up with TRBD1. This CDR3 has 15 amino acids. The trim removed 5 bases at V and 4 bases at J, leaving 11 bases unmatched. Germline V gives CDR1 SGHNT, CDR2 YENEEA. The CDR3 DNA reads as TGTGCCAGCAGCCTCGTTGCAGGGGGAATTTACGAGCAGTACTTC. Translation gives CASSLVAGGIYEQYF.

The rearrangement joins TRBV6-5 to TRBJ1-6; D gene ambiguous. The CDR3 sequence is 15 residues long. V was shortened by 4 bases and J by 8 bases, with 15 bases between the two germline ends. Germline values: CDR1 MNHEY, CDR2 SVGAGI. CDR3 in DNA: TGTGCCAGCAGTTCACAAACCGGAGGTGATTCACCCCTCCACTTT. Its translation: CASSSQTGGDSPLHF.

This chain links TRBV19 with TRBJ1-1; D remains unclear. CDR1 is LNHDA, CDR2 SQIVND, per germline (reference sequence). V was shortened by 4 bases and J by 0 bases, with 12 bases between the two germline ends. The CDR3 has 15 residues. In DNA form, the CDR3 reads TGTGCCAGTAGTAGGCCAGGATGGGTGAACACTGAAGCTTTCTTT. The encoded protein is CASSRPGWVNTEAFF.

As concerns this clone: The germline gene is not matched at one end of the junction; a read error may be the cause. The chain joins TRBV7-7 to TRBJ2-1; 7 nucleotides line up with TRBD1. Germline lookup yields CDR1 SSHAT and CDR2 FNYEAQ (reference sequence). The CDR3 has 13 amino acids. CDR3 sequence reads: CASSWDRTGEQFF. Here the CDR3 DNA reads TGTGCTAGCAGCTGGGACCGGACAGGCGAGCAGTTCTTC.

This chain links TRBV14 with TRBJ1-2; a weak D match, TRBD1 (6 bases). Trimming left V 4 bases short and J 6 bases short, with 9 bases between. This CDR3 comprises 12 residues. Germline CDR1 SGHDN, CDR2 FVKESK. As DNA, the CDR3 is TGTGCCAGCAGCCCACAGGGAGATGGCTACACCTTC. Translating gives CASSPQGDGYTF.

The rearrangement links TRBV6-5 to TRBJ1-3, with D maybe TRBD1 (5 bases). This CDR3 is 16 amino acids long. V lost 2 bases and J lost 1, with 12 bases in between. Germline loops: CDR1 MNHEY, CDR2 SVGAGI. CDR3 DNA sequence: TGTGCCAGCAGTTACCTGCCGGAGGGGTCTGGAAACACCATATATTTT. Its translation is CASSYLPEGSGNTIYF.

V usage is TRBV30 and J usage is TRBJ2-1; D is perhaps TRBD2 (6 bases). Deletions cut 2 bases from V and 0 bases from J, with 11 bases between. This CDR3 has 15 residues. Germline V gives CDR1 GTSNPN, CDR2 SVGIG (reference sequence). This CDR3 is CAWSRGASSYNEQFF. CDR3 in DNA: TGTGCCTGGAGTCGCGGGGCTAGCTCCTACAATGAGCAGTTCTTC.

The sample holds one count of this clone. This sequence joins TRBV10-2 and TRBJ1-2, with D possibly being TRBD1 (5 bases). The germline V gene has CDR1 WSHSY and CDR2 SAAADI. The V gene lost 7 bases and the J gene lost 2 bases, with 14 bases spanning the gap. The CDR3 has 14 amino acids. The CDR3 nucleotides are TGCGCCAGCACCTCGGGACTCCTCAACTATGGCTACACCTTC. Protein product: CASTSGLLNYGYTF.

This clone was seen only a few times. CDR3 residues: CASFKGGADTGELFF. The CDR3 region has the DNA TGTGCCAGCTTCAAGGGAGGGGCCGACACCGGGGAGCTGTTTTTT. The rearrangement links TRBV18 to TRBJ2-2; 7 bases agree with TRBD2. Losses at the gene ends were 7 bases for V and 3 bases for J; bases not matched to a gene: 8. The germline V gene has CDR1 KGHSH and CDR2 LQKENI. This CDR3 spans 15 amino acids.

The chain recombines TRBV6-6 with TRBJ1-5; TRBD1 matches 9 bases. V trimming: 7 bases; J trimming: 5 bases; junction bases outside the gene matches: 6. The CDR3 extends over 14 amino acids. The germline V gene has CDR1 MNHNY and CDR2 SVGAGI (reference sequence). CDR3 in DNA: TGTGCCAGCACCGAGGGACAGGGTCATCAGCCCCAGCATTTT. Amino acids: CASTEGQGHQPQHF.

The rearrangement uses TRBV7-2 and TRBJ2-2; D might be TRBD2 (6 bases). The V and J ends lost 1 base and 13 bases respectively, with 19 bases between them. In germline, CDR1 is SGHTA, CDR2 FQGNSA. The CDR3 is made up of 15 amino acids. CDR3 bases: TGTGCCAGCAGCTTAGTCCAAGCGCGAACGGAGGGGCTGTTTTTT. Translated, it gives CASSLVQARTEGLFF.

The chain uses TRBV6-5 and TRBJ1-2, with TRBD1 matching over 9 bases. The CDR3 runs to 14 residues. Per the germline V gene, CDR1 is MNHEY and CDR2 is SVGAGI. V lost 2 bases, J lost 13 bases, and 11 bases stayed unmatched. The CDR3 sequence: CASSYTGQGVESTF. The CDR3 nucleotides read TGTGCCAGCAGTTACACGGGACAGGGAGTTGAGAGCACCTTC.

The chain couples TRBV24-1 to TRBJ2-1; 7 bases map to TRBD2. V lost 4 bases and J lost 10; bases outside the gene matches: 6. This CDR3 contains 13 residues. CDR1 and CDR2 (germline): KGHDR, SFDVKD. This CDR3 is CATSELAGREQFF. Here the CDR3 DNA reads TGTGCCACCAGTGAATTAGCGGGCAGAGAGCAGTTCTTC.

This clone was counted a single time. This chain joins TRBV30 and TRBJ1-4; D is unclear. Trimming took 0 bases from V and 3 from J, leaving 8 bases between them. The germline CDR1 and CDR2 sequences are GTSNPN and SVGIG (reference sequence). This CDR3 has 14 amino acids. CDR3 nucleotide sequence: TGTGCCTGGAGTGTAACGGCGGCTAATGAAAAACTGTTTTTT. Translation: CAWSVTAANEKLFF.

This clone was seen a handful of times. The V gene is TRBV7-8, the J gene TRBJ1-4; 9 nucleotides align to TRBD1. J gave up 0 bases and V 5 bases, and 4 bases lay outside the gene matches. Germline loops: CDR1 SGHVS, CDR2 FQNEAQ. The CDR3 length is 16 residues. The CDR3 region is CASSPRQGATNEKLFF. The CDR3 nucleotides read TGTGCCAGCAGCCCGAGACAGGGGGCAACTAATGAAAAACTGTTTTTT.

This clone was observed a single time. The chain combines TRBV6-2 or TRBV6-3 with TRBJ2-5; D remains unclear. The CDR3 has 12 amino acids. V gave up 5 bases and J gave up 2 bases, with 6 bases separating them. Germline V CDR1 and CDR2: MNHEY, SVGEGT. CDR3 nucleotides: TGTGCCAGCAGTAAGCCGCAAGAGACCCAGTACTTC. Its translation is CASSKPQETQYF.